The T cell receptor (beta chain) under discussion was sequenced for a study of cytomegalovirus exposure and HLA in healthy donors. Regarding the study as a whole: What TCR beta sequences reportedly achieved was accurate prediction of HLA-A and HLA-B alleles in most subjects. In an earlier analysis, productive rearrangement rates for most beta V segments clustered near 90% or 30%.

The primer mix had 60 Vbeta and 13 Jbeta primers. Clones were read by immunoSEQ multiplex PCR, and TCRdb kept only the in-frame ones, dropping some. The repertoire holds about 130,000 clones, 83% seen once, with 0.95% to 1.5% in the top ten. The length of the CDR3 is 13 residues. The germline V and J ends were trimmed by 6 bases and 6 bases, with 15 bases remaining between them. Germline V gene sequence: CDR1 MNHEY, CDR2 SMNVEV (reference sequence). Regarding this clone: The target antigen is unknown.

The gene calls are TRBV27 and TRBJ2-7; TRBD1 is a possible D gene (5 bases). The clonotype comes from a girl aged 2 to 10 in good health and CMV-seronegative. The sample was PBMCs. For the CDR3, the DNA is TGTGCCAGCAGCTTAGGACATCCCTTCGAGCAGTACTTC. This gives the protein CASSLGHPFEQYF.